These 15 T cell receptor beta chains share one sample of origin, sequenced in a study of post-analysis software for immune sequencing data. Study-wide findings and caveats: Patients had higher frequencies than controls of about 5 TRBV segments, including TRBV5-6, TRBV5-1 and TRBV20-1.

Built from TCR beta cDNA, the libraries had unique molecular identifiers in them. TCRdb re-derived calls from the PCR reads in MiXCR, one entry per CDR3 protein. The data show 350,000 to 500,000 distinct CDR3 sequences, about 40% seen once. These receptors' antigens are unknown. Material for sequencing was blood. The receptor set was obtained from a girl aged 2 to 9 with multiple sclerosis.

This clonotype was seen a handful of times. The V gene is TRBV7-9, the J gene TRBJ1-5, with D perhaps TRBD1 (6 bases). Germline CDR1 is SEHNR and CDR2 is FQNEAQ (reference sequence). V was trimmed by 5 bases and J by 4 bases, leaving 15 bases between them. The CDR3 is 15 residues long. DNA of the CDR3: TGTGCCAGCAGCCCGACAGGTGGCCGGAATCAGCCCCAGCATTTT. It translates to CASSPTGGRNQPQHF.

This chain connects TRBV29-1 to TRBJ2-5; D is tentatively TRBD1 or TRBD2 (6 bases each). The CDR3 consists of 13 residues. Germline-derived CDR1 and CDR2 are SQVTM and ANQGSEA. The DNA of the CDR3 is TGCAGTGTCGGGGGCTTCGGACAAGAGACCCAGTACTTC. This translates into CSVGGFGQETQYF. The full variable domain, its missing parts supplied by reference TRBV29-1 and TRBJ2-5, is SAVISQKPSRDICQRGTSLTIQCQVDSQVTMMFWYRQQPGQSLTLIATANQGSEATYESGFVIDKFPISRPNLTFSTLTVSNMSPEDSSIYLCSVGGFGQETQYFGPGTRLLVL.

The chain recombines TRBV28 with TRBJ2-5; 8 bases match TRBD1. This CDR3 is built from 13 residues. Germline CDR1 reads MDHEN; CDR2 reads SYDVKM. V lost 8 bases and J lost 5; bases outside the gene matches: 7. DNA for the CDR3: TGTGCCAGCCAAACAGGGGGGTGGGAGACCCAGTACTTC. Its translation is CASQTGGWETQYF.

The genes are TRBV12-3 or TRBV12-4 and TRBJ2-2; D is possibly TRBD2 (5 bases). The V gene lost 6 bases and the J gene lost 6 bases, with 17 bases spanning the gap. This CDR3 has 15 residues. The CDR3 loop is CASREKGLDPGELFF. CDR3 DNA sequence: TGTGCCAGCAGAGAGAAAGGACTCGACCCCGGGGAGCTGTTTTTT.

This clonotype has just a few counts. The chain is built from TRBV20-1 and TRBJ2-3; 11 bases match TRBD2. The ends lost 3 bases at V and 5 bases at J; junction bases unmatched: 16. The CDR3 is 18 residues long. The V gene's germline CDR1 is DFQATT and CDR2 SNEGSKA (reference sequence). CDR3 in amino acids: CSASRYTSLAGAEDTQYF. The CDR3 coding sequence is TGCAGTGCTAGCCGATATACTTCACTAGCGGGAGCGGAAGATACGCAGTATTTT.

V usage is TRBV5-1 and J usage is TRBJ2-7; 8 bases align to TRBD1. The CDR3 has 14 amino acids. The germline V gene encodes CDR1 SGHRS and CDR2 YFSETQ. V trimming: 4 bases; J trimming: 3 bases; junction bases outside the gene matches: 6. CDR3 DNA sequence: TGCGCCAGCAGCCGAGGACAGGGAGACTACGAGCAGTACTTC. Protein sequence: CASSRGQGDYEQYF.

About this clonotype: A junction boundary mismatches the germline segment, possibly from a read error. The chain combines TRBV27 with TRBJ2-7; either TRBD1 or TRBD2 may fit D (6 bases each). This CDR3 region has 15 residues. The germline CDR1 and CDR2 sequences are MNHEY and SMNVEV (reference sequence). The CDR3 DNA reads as TGTGCCAGCAGTTACGCCGGAGGGACATCCTACGGGCAGTACTTC. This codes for CASSYAGGTSYGQYF.

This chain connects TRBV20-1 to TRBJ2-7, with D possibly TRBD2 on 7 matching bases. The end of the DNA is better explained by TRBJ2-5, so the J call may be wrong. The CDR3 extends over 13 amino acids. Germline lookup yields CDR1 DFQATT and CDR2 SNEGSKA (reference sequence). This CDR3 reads CSASLGRGETQYF. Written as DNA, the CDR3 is TGCAGTGCTAGTTTGGGGAGGGGGGAGACCCAGTACTTC.

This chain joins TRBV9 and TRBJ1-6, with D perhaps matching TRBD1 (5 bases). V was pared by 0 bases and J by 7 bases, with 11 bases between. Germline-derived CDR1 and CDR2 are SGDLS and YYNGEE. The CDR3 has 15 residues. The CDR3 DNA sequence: TGTGCCAGCAGCGTAGGAGGGGCAGGGAATTCACCCCTCCACTTT. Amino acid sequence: CASSVGGAGNSPLHF.

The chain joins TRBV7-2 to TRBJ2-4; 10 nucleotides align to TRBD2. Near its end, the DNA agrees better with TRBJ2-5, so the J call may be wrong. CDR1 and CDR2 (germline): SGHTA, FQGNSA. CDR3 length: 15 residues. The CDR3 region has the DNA TGTGCCAGCAGCCTTCGACTAGCGGGCCCGCCGACCCAGTACTTC. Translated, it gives CASSLRLAGPPTQYF.

CDR3 in amino acids: CASSLGQIRGQPQHF. DNA for the CDR3: TGTGCCAGCAGCTTGGGGCAGATACGGGGTCAGCCCCAGCATTTT. The chain carries TRBV5-6 and TRBJ1-5; D is unresolved. The germline CDR1 and CDR2 sequences are SGHDT and YYEEEE. Trimming stripped 0 bases from V and 6 bases from J, with 13 bases between. The CDR3 is 15 residues long. Full variable domain (rest looked up from reference TRBV5-6 and TRBJ1-5): DAGVTQSPTHLIKTRGQQVTLRCSPKSGHDTVSWYQQALGQGPQFIFQYYEEEERQRGNFPDRFSGHQFPNYSSELNVNALLLGDSALYLCASSLGQIRGQPQHFGDGTRLSIL.

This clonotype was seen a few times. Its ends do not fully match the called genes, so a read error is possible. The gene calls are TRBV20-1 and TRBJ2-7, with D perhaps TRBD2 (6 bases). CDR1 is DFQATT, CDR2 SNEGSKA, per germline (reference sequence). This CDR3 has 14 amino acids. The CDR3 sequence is CSAGDWGGGYEQYF. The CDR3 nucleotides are TGCAGTGCTGGAGACTGGGGAGGAGGGTACGAGCAGTACTTC.

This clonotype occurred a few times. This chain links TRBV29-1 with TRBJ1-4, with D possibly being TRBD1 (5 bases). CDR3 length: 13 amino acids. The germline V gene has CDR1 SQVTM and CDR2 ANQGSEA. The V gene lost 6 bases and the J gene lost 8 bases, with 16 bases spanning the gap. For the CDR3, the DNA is TGCAGCGTAATCGGGACCGGGGGAGAAAAACTGTTTTTT. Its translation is CSVIGTGGEKLFF.

CDR3 protein: CSARDREPPVYNEQFF. The CDR3, as DNA: TGCAGTGCTAGAGATCGGGAGCCACCCGTCTACAATGAGCAGTTCTTC. This chain connects TRBV20-1 to TRBJ2-1, with D perhaps TRBD2 (6 bases). V was trimmed by 0 bases and J by 3 bases, leaving 15 bases between them. This CDR3 comprises 16 residues. The germline V gene encodes CDR1 DFQATT and CDR2 SNEGSKA (reference sequence).

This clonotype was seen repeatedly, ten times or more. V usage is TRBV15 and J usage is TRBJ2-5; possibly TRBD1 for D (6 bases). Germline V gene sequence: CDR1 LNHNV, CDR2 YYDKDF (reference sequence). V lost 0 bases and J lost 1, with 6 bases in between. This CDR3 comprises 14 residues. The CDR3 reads CATSRDRGQETQYF. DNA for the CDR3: TGTGCCACCAGCAGAGACAGGGGCCAAGAGACCCAGTACTTC.